In its sample, the clone carrying this TCR beta chain was seen once. The antigen is undetermined. Data came from immunoSEQ multiplex PCR; TCRdb stores just in-frame clones and leaves some out. There are 75,000 to 100,000 clones in the sample; 85% to 90% occur only once, and approximately 7% lies in the top ten. Germline CDR1 and CDR2: SQVTM and ANQGSEA. Between the trimmed V and J ends, which lost 3 bases and 11 bases, there was a span of 13 bases. This CDR3 comprises 11 residues. These data belong to a study of T cell responses to AZD1222 COVID-19 vaccine. Study-level information: Second doses were pooled across both intervals (about 4 or about 12 weeks).

General study findings and limits: Targets within unmutated variant regions were reportedly found for nearly half of spike-specific TCRs. Clonal diversity was possibly underestimated, and the donors were mostly white British, with more females.

Material: peripheral blood, obtained on day 0 of AZD1222 vaccination. The receptor's source is an adult in good health. This chain connects TRBV29-1 to TRBJ1-1; D may be TRBD1 (5 bases). CDR3 bases: TGCAGCGTTGACCCGGGACTGGGGGCTTTCTTT. This encodes CSVDPGLGAFF.